This T cell receptor (beta chain) was identified in a study of blood T cell repertoires in COVID-19. For the study at large: T cells, B-cell-depleted T cells, or PBMCs provided the cDNA or gDNA that served as material.

TCRdb keeps only in-frame clones here, not all; method: immunoSEQ multiplex PCR. This repertoire shows about 61,000 clones, almost 90% found once; its top ten account for about 20%. V lost 0 bases and J lost 8; bases outside the gene matches: 1. CDR1 and CDR2 from the germline V gene are LGHNA and YNFKEQ. The CDR3 length is 15 residues. The rearrangement joins TRBV4-2 to TRBJ2-1, with 13 bases identical to TRBD2. Sequenced sample: peripheral blood. This clonotype was sampled from a woman in her 50s with active or convalescent COVID-19. CDR3 DNA: TGTGCCAGCAGCCAAGAGGGGACTAGCGGGGATGAGCAGTTCTTC. Its protein product is CASSQEGTSGDEQFF.